The following is a T cell receptor (delta chain) sequence with its context. This clone was seen more than once but under ten times. Its antigen is still unknown. No clone much larger than this one lies a single base away; base qualities are absent. RNA was isolated using the RNeasy mini kit, and reverse transcription was performed with Superscript III. CDR3 amplicons were generated by multiplex PCR with pooled V-gene forward primers and a constant-region reverse primer carrying Illumina adaptor overhangs. Amplicons were gel-purified, then indexed with Nextera index primers over about 8 extra PCR cycles and purified with AMPure XP beads. Sequencing of the libraries was done on an Illumina MiSeq using paired-end 250 bp reads, dual indexing and a roughly 20% PhiX spike-in. The published analysis was carried out like this. Reads were quality checked with FastQC, and TRG read pairs were merged with ea-utils fastq-join. Sequences were annotated with IMGT/HighV-QUEST, keeping only productive sequences with unambiguous V-gene assignment; clonotypes were defined by identical CDR3 sequence. Downstream analysis used VDJtools 1.1.1, tcR 2.2.3, Treemap and vegan Shannon diversity in R 3.4.4. TCRdb reprocessed the public data with the CATT caller; entries with the same nucleotide sequence were combined afterwards. TCRdb's processing, not the study's, gives the V and J calls here. The sample table lists roughly 56,000 delta-chain clones, over 13% of them with a count of one. Clones ranked in the top ten supply 0.39% of the sample.

This record belongs to a study of Vδ1+ human thymocytes (dated by TCRdb to the late 2010s). For the study in its entirety: As a data resource, the study described the mRNA-level TRG and TRD CDR3 repertoires found in highly purified Vdelta1+ thymocytes taken from young children. Earlier work had validated the multiplex-based CDR3 amplicon strategy against 5'RACE-based methods for generating CDR3 amplicons.

Thymic samples were depleted of alphabeta T cells, then CD3+ TCRVdelta1+ TCRVdelta2- thymocytes were FACS-sorted. Sorted Vdelta1+ thymocyte purity ranged from roughly 98% to 99.6%. The thymic specimens were obtained from 7 to 9 paediatric patients, aged about 5 days to 17 months, who were having corrective cardiac surgery. Thymic tissue was dispersed, and mononuclear cells were isolated on a Histopaque-1077 density gradient. The staining antibodies were anti-TCRVdelta1 clone TS8.2, anti-TCRVdelta2 clone B6, anti-CD3 clone HIT3a and anti-TCRalphabeta clone IP26. General study outcomes and caveats: Although sort purity was high, around 21% of thymic TRD sequences were Vdelta2 (with a few Vdelta3), in contrast to the peripheral blood Vdelta1+ controls. The authors advised highly purified populations and single-cell validation, since unexpected Vdelta2 sequences could cause misinterpretation of bulk repertoire data. Donors shared many TRG clonotypes (up to about 6.9x10^3), but TRD repertoires were essentially private, with at most 130 shared. Thymic TRG and TRD repertoires appeared highly polyclonal with Gaussian CDR3 length distributions, unlike oligoclonal peripheral blood repertoires. No clustering by age or sex was observed, so analyses did not stratify donors by these variables.

The germline V gene specifies TSWWSYY as CDR1 and QGS as CDR2. The CDR3, cysteine through phenylalanine, is 18 amino acids long. CDR3 DNA only is kept here, 54 bases in frame from base 1. Trimming leaves V shorter by 0 bases and J shorter by 1 base, with the junction holding 6 bases beyond the gene matches. This TCR derives from a girl under three years old who had congenital heart surgery. The specimen was Vdelta1+ gamma-delta thymocytes from the thymus. Explained via the paper, the cell subset or site label denotes: FACS-sorted CD3+ TCRalphabeta- TCRVdelta1+ TCRVdelta2- thymocytes. The receptor chain draws on TRDV1 and TRDJ1; the central 12 bases match TRDD3. The DNA sequence reads TGTGCTCTTGGGGAACTTACTGGGGGATACAGGCTCACCGATAAACTCATCTTT. Its protein product is CALGELTGGYRLTDKLIF.